This TCR beta chain came from a study of cytomegalovirus exposure and HLA in healthy donors. This clone was detected only a few times. V lost 5 bases to trimming and J lost 4 bases, with 9 bases between them. This CDR3 region has 13 residues. CDR1 is LNHNV, CDR2 YYDKDF, per germline (reference sequence). PCR primers comprised 60 Vbeta and 13 Jbeta primers. Only in-frame clones appear in the TCRdb table, and some are missing; sequencing was by immunoSEQ multiplex PCR. The sample shows under 150,000 clones, about 76% of them seen only once. What was sequenced was PBMCs. The chain joins TRBV15 to TRBJ1-5; tentative D call: TRBD1 (6 bases). This receptor was taken from a female donor in good health and CMV-seronegative. The CDR3 region has the DNA TGTGCCACCAGCCAGGACAGAAATCAGCCCCAGCATTTT. Amino acid sequence: CATSQDRNQPQHF.